This TCR beta chain was identified in a study of blood T cell repertoires in COVID-19. Germline lookup yields CDR1 SGHRS and CDR2 YFSETQ. With V trimmed by 4 bases and J by 6 bases, 12 bases remained unmatched. This CDR3 comprises 16 residues. In the authors' workflow: For nucleated cells, counts were estimated from reference gene primer amplification. Here immunoSEQ multiplex PCR was the method, and the copy in TCRdb shows in-frame clones only, minus some. Clonal size and the V and J genes are those of that table, whereas D and trimming came from the DNA. The sample carries around 250,000 clones, around nine tenths recorded once.

The origin of this receptor is a woman aged 40 to 50 who had recovered from COVID-19. V usage is TRBV5-1 and J usage is TRBJ2-3; 9 bases align to TRBD2. Material: peripheral blood. CDR3 coding DNA: TGCGCCAGCAGCCCCGGGACTAGCACCCCCGGGGATACGCAGTATTTT. This gives the protein CASSPGTSTPGDTQYF.